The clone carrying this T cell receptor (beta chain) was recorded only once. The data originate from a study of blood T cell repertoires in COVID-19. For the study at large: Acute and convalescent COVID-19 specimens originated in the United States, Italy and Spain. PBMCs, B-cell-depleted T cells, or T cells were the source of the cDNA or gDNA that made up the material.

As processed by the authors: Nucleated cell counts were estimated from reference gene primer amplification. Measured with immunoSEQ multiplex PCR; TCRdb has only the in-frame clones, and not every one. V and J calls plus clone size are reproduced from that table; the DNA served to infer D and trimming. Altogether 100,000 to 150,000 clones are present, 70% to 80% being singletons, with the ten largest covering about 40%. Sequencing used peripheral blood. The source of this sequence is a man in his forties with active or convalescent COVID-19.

The CDR3 loop is CASSYERPTGNTIYF. The CDR3 DNA reads TGTGCCAGCAGTTACGAGCGCCCAACAGGAAACACCATATATTTT. This chain uses TRBV6-5 with TRBJ1-3; D gene ambiguous. The V gene's germline CDR1 is MNHEY and CDR2 SVGAGI. Trimming cost V 2 bases and J 4 bases, with 12 bases left between them. The CDR3 loop spans 15 amino acids.